This T cell receptor beta chain was sequenced in a study of cytomegalovirus exposure and HLA in healthy donors. Study-wide results and limits: In a later analysis, a missense DCLRE1C variant was linked to TCR beta V- and J-gene trimming. Previously analyzed data showed that most TCR beta V segments were productive at a frequency of about 90% or about 30%.

The germline V gene encodes CDR1 SGHAT and CDR2 FQDESV (reference sequence). Unmatched junction bases numbered 9, after V lost 5 bases and J lost 6 bases. The CDR3 totals 15 residues. Primers included in the PCR were 60 Vbeta and 13 Jbeta primers. The assay was immunoSEQ multiplex PCR, and TCRdb's table has in-frame clones only and misses some. Of about 140,000 clones listed, just under 80% are singletons. As concerns this clone: Its antigen is unknown.

Source material: PBMCs. This chain uses TRBV11-1 with TRBJ2-2; 7 bases match TRBD1. This clonotype was obtained from a man between 25 and 39 years old in good health and CMV-seronegative. The CDR3 is CASSPTGTAPGELFF. CDR3 DNA sequence: TGTGCCAGCAGCCCGACGGGGACAGCCCCCGGGGAGCTGTTTTTT. Full variable domain (remainder filled in from reference TRBV11-1 and TRBJ2-2): EAEVAQSPRYKITEKSQAVAFWCDPISGHATLYWYRQILGQGPELLVQFQDESVVDDSQLPKDRFSAERLKGVDSTLKIQPAELGDSAMYLCASSPTGTAPGELFFGEGSRLTVL.